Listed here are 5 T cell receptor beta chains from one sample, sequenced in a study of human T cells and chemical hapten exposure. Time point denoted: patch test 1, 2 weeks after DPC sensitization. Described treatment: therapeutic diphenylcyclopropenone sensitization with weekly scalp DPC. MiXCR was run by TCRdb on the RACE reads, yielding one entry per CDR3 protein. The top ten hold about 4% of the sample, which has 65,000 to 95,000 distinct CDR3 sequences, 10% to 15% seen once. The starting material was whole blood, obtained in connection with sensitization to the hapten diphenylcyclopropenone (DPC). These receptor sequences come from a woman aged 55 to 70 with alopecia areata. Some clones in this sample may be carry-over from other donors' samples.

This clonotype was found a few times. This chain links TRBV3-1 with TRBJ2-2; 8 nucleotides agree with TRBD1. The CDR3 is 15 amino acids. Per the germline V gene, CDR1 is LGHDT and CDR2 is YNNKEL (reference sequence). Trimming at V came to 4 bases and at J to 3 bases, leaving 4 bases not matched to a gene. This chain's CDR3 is CASSPRTGYTGELFF. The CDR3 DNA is TGTGCCAGCAGCCCACGGACAGGGTACACCGGGGAGCTGTTTTTT.

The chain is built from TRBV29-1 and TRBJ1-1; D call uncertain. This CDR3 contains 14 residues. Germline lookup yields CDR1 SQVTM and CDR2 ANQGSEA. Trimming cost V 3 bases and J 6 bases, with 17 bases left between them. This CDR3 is CSVDTMWVGAEAFF. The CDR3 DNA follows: TGCAGCGTTGATACTATGTGGGTGGGCGCTGAAGCTTTCTTT.

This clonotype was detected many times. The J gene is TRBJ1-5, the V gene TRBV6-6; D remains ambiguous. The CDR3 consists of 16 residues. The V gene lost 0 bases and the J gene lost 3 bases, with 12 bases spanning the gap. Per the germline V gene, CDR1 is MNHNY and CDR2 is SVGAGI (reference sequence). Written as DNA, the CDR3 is TGTGCCAGCAGTTACTCTATGGAGCAGCACAATCAGCCCCAGCATTTT. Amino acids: CASSYSMEQHNQPQHF.

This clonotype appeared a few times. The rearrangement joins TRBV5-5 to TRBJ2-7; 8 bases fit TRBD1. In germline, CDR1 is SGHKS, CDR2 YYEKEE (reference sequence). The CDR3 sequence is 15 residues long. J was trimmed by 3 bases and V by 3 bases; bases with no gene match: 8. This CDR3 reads CASSSGTGAYYEQYF. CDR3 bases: TGTGCCAGCAGCTCTGGGACAGGCGCCTACTACGAGCAGTACTTC.

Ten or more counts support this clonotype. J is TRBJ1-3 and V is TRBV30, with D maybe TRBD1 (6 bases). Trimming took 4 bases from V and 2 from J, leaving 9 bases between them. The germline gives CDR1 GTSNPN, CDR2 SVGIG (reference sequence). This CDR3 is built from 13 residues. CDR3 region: CAWNRAPGNTIYF. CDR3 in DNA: TGTGCCTGGAACAGGGCTCCTGGAAACACCATATATTTT.